This T cell receptor beta chain was sequenced in a study of T-cell memory formation after mild COVID-19. As for the study in general: TCR clusters were mostly confined to one donor each. General study points: Pre-infection memory carried some responding clones, suggesting that cross-reactive memory joined. Second-wave clones that peaked on day 37 lacked confirmed SARS-CoV-2 specificity.

This clonotype has only a few counts. Antigen unknown. 5'RACE with constant-segment primers built TCRalpha and TCRbeta cDNA libraries with UMIs. TCRdb reprocessed the 5' RACE reads via MiXCR and lists one record per CDR3 protein. The data show under 700,000 distinct CDR3 sequences, approximately 20% seen once. Unmatched junction bases numbered 5, after V lost 3 bases and J lost 8 bases. The germline gives CDR1 SEHNR, CDR2 FQNEAQ (reference sequence). The CDR3 covers 15 residues. V is TRBV7-9 and J is TRBJ2-1; 12 bases fit TRBD1. Sequenced: PBMCs or a T cell subset sorted from them (not recorded which). The TCR originated in an adult woman who had mild COVID-19 (a few samples of this study predate the infection). Cell type and time point are not known. CDR3 nucleotides: TGTGCCAGCAGCTTGAGGGGGACAGGGGGCGATGAGCAGTTCTTC. Translating it yields CASSLRGTGGDEQFF. The full variable domain, rest sourced from reference TRBV7-9 and TRBJ2-1, is DTGVSQNPRHKITKRGQNVTFRCDPISEHNRLYWYRQTLGQGPEFLTYFQNEAQLEKSRLLSDRFSAERPKGSFSTLEIQRTEQGDSAMYLCASSLRGTGGDEQFFGPGTRLTVL.